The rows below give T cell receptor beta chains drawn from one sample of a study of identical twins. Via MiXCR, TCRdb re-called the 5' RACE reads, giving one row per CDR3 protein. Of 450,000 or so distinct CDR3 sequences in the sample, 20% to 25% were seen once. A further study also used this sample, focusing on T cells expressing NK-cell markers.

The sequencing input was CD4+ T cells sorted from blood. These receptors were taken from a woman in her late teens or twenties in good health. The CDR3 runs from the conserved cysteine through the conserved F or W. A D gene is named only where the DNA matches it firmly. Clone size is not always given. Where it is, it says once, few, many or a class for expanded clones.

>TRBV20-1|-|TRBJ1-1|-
TGCAGTGTTAGGGCAGGGGTCATGAACACTGAAGCTTTCTTT
CSVRAGVMNTEAFF
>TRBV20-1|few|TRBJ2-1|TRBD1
TGCAGTGCTAGAGTACAGGGGGCCGGCTACAATGAGCAGTTCTTC
CSARVQGAGYNEQFF
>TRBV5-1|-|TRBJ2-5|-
TGCGCCAGCAGCCGTGGCCTAGGGGAGACCCAGTACTTC
CASSRGLGETQYF
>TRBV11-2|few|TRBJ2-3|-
TGTGCCAGCAGCTTAGTTAGTACTCCGCAGTATTTT
CASSLVSTPQYF
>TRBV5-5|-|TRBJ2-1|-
TGTGCCAGCAGCCTTCGGTACACCTCTAGGGATGAGCAGTTCTTC
CASSLRYTSRDEQFF
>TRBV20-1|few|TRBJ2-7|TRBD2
TGCAGTGCTGGCGTCGTAGGGTCGGGGGGGGCCTCCTACGAGCAGTACTTC
CSAGVVGSGGASYEQYF
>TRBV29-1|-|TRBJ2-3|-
TGCAGCGCGGCCAGCGCAAACACAGATACGCAGTATTTT
CSAASANTDTQYF
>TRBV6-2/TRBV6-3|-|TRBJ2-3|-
TGTGCCAGCAGTTCATTCGATCCCAGAGGCACAGATACGCAGTATTTT
CASSSFDPRGTDTQYF
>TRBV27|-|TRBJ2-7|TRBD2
TGTGCCAGCAGGGATCCGGCTAGCGGGAGCTACGAGCAGTACTTC
CASRDPASGSYEQYF
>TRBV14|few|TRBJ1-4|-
TGTGCCAGCAGCCAACTCAGGGGAGGGCGGGAAAAACTGTTTTTT
CASSQLRGGREKLFF
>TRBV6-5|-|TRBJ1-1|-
TGTGCCAGCAGTCACAGATCGACCGAAGCTTTCTTT
CASSHRSTEAFF
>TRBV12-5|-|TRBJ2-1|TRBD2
TGTGCTAGTGGTTTGGTCCGGACTAGCGGGCTACACAATGAGCAGTTCTTC
CASGLVRTSGLHNEQFF
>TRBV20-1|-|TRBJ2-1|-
TGCAGTGCCCCCCTGGGTGCTTTAAGGGAGCAGTTCTTC
CSAPLGALREQFF
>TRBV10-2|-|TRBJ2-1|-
TGCGCCAGCAGGCAAGCGATCCGTTACAATGAGCAGTTCTTC
CASRQAIRYNEQFF
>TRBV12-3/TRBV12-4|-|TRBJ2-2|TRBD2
TGTGCCAGCAGTTTGGGTAGCGGGAGAATTGACACCGGGGAGCTGTTTTTT
CASSLGSGRIDTGELFF
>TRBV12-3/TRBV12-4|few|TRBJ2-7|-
TGTGCCAGCAGTTTACGGGCGGGGGAGCAGTACTTC
CASSLRAGEQYF
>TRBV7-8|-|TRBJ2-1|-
TGTGCCAGCAGTTTTTTCGCCGGGACAACTTACAATGAGCAGTTCTTC
CASSFFAGTTYNEQFF